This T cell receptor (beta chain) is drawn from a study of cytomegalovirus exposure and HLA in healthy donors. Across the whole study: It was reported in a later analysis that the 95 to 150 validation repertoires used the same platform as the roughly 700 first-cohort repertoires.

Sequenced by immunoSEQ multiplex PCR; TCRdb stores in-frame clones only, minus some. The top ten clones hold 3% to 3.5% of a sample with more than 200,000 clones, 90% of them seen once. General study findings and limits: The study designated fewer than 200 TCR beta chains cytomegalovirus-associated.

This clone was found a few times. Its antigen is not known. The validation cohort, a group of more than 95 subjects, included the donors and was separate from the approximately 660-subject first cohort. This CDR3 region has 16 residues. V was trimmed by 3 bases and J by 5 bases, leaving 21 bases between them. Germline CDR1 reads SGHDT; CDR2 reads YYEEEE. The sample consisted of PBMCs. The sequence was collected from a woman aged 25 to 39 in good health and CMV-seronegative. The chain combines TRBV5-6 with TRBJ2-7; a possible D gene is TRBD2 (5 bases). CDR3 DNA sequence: TGTGCCAGCAGCTCCTACTTGGCAGGAGAGGGTCACGAGCAGTACTTC. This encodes CASSSYLAGEGHEQYF. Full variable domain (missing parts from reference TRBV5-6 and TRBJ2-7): DAGVTQSPTHLIKTRGQQVTLRCSPKSGHDTVSWYQQALGQGPQFIFQYYEEEERQRGNFPDRFSGHQFPNYSSELNVNALLLGDSALYLCASSSYLAGEGHEQYFGPGTRLTVT.